The TCR beta chain described here comes from a study of CD8 T cells in Susac syndrome. Blood CD8+ and CD4+ T cells underwent high-throughput TCR beta sequencing. The CDR3 extends over 14 amino acids. Losses at the gene ends were 4 bases for V and 3 bases for J; bases not matched to a gene: 7. CDR1 and CDR2 (germline): SGHDT, YYEEEE. Reverse transcription of roughly 0.5 to 1 ug RNA used random hexamers. MiXCR was run by TCRdb on the immunoSEQ multiplex PCR reads, yielding one entry per CDR3 protein. The table has about 430,000 distinct CDR3 sequences, approximately 89% seen once; the top ten hold around 0.12%.

The receptor's source is a human donor with multiple sclerosis. Sequencing was done on a sample of CD8+ T cells from PBMCs. This chain joins TRBV5-6 and TRBJ2-7, with 7 bases identical to TRBD2. The CDR3 sequence: CASSLSGNIYEQYF. Written as DNA, the CDR3 is TGTGCCAGCAGCCTCAGCGGGAACATCTACGAGCAGTACTTC.